The subject of this entry is one T cell receptor beta chain. Its antigen remains unidentified. Qualities for individual bases were not recorded, and no much larger clone is one base off. The data originate from a study of Ad26.COV2.S vaccination and SARS-CoV-2 variants (dated by TCRdb to about 2021). Some background on the complete study: Donors in the vaccine arm were drawn from COV1001, a phase I-IIa trial of Ad26.COV2.S in healthy adults that was multicentre, randomized, double-blind and placebo-controlled. The TCR-sequenced set comprised about 32 samples: about 19 Ad26.COV2.S vaccine recipients, 5 placebo recipients and 8 SARS-CoV-2 convalescent individuals. Ad26.COV2.S was given intramuscularly at 5x10^10 or 1x10^11 viral particles, as a single shot or as two shots 56 days apart. The specificity and breadth of SARS-CoV-2-reactive T cell receptors after Ad26.COV2.S vaccination were assessed by TCRbeta repertoire sequencing. Blinding of investigators to trial group allocation was maintained during experiments and outcome assessment. Trial participants were randomized into five groups of five, in which low-dose or high-dose Ad26.COV2.S was given once or twice, or placebo was given on both occasions.

General study outcomes and caveats: Vaccine and placebo recipients had comparable non-spike TCR breadth, which fits with the vaccine containing only spike. Higher spike-specific TCR breadth was observed in Ad26.COV2.S recipients than in placebo recipients (P = 0.0014). It was noted by the authors that total T cell responses may have been underestimated by the TCR breadth and depth analyses. After vaccination, spike-specific CD8+ and CD4+ T cell responses were reported to show substantial breadth. The study was not powered to compare responses between vaccine doses or regimens.

The sample's treatment or condition label, decoded: roughly 18 received Ad26.COV2.S at low or high dose, single or two shots; roughly five received placebo; per-sample allocation not given. For vaccine and placebo recipients, repertoires were sequenced using samples collected on day 63 after the first injection. In Cohort 1b, about 25 adults aged 18-55 years were enrolled at a single site in Boston, USA, between 29 July and 7 August 2020. As a vaccine, Ad26.COV2.S was a replication-incompetent adenovirus type 26 vector that expressed a prefusion-stabilized SARS-CoV-2 spike protein derived from the original Wuhan strain. At the junction V is shortened by 4 bases and J by 4 bases, with 21 bases in between. The cysteine opens and the phenylalanine closes a CDR3 of 18 amino acids. The only DNA kept is the CDR3, 54 bases in frame from the first base. Sequences SGDLS (CDR1) and YYNGEE (CDR2) are obtained from the germline V gene.

The immunoSEQ Assay was the method used to sequence TCRbeta CDR3 regions. After extraction, genomic DNA underwent amplification by bias-controlled multiplex PCR, followed by high-throughput sequencing. In the authors' own workflow: To quantify the absolute abundance of each unique TCRbeta CDR3 region, sequences were collapsed and filtered. T cell fraction was estimated by normalizing TCRbeta template counts to usable DNA, which was measured by amplifying reference genes present in all nucleated cells. Repertoire TCRs were annotated as SARS-CoV-2-specific when V gene, CDR3 amino acid sequence and J gene were exactly matched to a known reactive TCR set. MIRA supplied the reference SARS-CoV-2 TCR set, which was filtered for enrichment in COVID-19-positive ImmuneCODE repertoires so that public or cross-reactive TCRs were removed. Based on the MIRA antigens, annotated TCRs were further analysed at the level of specific ORF or position within ORF. Breadth was defined as the number of annotated unique rearrangements divided by the total number of unique productive rearrangements, and depth was defined as the summed frequency of the annotated unique rearrangements. TCR breadth was compared between groups using two-sided Wilcoxon rank-sum tests. TCRdb mirrors the immuneACCESS table, restricted to in-frame sequences. Some clones are absent from its copies; in checked studies, under half trace to an unresolved V gene, and the reason for the others is unknown. V and J calls plus clone size are reproduced from that table; the DNA served to infer D and trimming. The table for this sample lists some 340,000 clones; 85% to 90% of them were counted only once. More than 1.5% of the sample is in the top ten clones.

Here the chain combines TRBV9 and TRBJ2-6; TRBD2 is possibly the D segment (7 matching bases). Sequencing was performed on peripheral blood, taken in a trial of Ad26.COV2.S vaccine versus placebo. The clonotype comes from a person between 18 and 65 years old who received the Ad26.COV2.S COVID-19 vaccine or a placebo. CDR3 loop: CASSPIPGGADGANVLTF. The sequenced DNA is TGTGCCAGCAGCCCTATCCCGGGGGGCGCGGACGGGGCCAACGTCCTGACTTTC.